The entry that follows covers one TCR beta chain sequence. No antigen is known for it. Peripheral blood, together with lesional scalp punch biopsies, was collected from alopecia areata patients. This entry comes from a study of CD8+ T cells in alopecia areata. Study-wide findings and caveats: An increase in clonality over normal scalp was evident in lesional scalp, especially alopecia totalis/universalis.

TCR sequencing used cDNA made by reverse transcription of extracted RNA. The repertoire was sequenced with immunoSEQ multiplex PCR; TCRdb's copy has only in-frame clones and lacks some. The sample holds around 82,000 clones, roughly half seen once. Germline CDR1 reads MNHNY; CDR2 reads SVGAGI (reference sequence). V was clipped by 5 bases and J by 15 bases; unmatched bases: 11. The CDR3 length is 13 residues. The specimen was NKG2D-high CD8+ T cells sorted from blood. This receptor was taken from a human donor with alopecia areata. The V gene is TRBV6-6, the J gene TRBJ2-1, with TRBD1 matching over 9 bases. CDR3 nucleotide sequence: TGTGCCAGCAGTCCCTTCCGGGACAGGGATCGGTTCTTC. Its translation: CASSPFRDRDRFF.